Shown below are 12 T cell receptor beta chains from a single sample sequenced in a study of shared clonotypes between healthy human individuals. Some clones are missing from TCRdb's copy, which holds only in-frame ones; the method was immunoSEQ multiplex PCR. The table includes hundreds of thousands of clones, about two thirds detected once. Input material: memory CD4+ T cells sorted from blood. As to subset: CD45RA-negative fraction. The receptors stem from a woman in her thirties in good health.

The sample holds many counts of this clone. The chain recombines TRBV7-2 with TRBJ2-2; D is unresolved. Trimming cost V 5 bases and J 5 bases, with 12 bases left between them. CDR1 is SGHTA and CDR2 is FQGNSA in the germline V gene. CDR3 length: 14 amino acids. The CDR3 reads CASSGSSWTGELFF. The CDR3, as DNA: TGTGCCAGCAGCGGATCCTCGTGGACCGGGGAGCTGTTTTTT.

The rearrangement links TRBV18 to TRBJ2-1, with TRBD2 matching 12 bases. J lost 7 bases, V lost 2 bases, and 9 bases had no gene match. This CDR3 contains 17 residues. Germline-derived CDR1 and CDR2 are KGHSH and LQKENI. In nucleotides, the CDR3 is TGTGCCAGCTCACCAGCTAGCGGGAGGGTCGGTCTGAATGAGCAGTTCTTC. Translation: CASSPASGRVGLNEQFF.

The chain recombines TRBV19 with TRBJ1-2, with D unresolved. V was cut by 1 base and J by 7 bases, with 16 bases left in between. CDR1 is LNHDA and CDR2 is SQIVND in the germline V gene (reference sequence). The CDR3 length is 15 residues. The CDR3 region is CASSIGTGSRGGYTF. CDR3 in DNA: TGTGCCAGTAGTATAGGAACGGGGAGTCGAGGTGGCTACACCTTC.

This sequence joins TRBV5-4 and TRBJ2-5; TRBD2 matches at 10 bases. From germline, CDR1 is SGHNT and CDR2 YYREEE (reference sequence). This CDR3 has 15 residues. With V trimmed by 1 base and J by 1 base, 1 base remained unmatched. The chain's CDR3 is CASSLLAGAQETQYF. The DNA of the CDR3 is TGTGCCAGCAGCTTGCTAGCGGGAGCCCAAGAGACCCAGTACTTC.

The rearrangement joins TRBV5-1 to TRBJ1-1; D is perhaps TRBD1 (5 bases). V was cut by 6 bases and J by 4 bases, with 19 bases left in between. CDR1 is SGHRS, CDR2 YFSETQ, per germline. The CDR3 loop spans 15 amino acids. The CDR3 DNA follows: TGCGCCAGCACCTCCTTGGGGCAGGTGGCCACTGAAGCTTTCTTT. Its protein product is CASTSLGQVATEAFF.

V usage is TRBV18 and J usage is TRBJ2-7; a possible D gene is TRBD1 (6 bases). This CDR3 has 15 residues. V dropped 4 bases and J dropped 3 bases, with 16 bases sitting between them. CDR1 is KGHSH, CDR2 LQKENI, per germline. The CDR3 spells CASSLQTGQLYEQYF. The CDR3, as DNA: TGTGCCAGCTCACTACAGACAGGTCAGCTCTACGAGCAGTACTTC.

The chain carries TRBV11-2 and TRBJ2-7, with 12 bases identical to TRBD2. The CDR3 has 17 residues. The trim removed 3 bases at V and 4 bases at J, leaving 10 bases unmatched. The germline V gene encodes CDR1 SGHAT and CDR2 FQNNGV. The CDR3 region is CASSLSSSGRGRYEQYF. The CDR3 nucleotides are TGTGCCAGCAGCTTGTCGTCTAGCGGGAGGGGCCGATACGAGCAGTACTTC.

This sequence joins TRBV6-6 and TRBJ2-1; maybe TRBD2 (5 bases). Deletions cut 5 bases from V and 8 bases from J, with 10 bases between. Germline loops: CDR1 MNHNY, CDR2 SVGAGI (reference sequence). The CDR3 has 12 amino acids. In DNA, the CDR3 is TGTGCCAGCAGTGAGCAGAGGGATGAGCAGTTCTTC. This translates into CASSEQRDEQFF.

This chain links TRBV6-6 with TRBJ1-5, with a tentative D call TRBD1 (5 bases). Germline CDR1 and CDR2: MNHNY and SVGAGI (reference sequence). Trimming cost V 7 bases and J 4 bases, with 14 bases left between them. The CDR3 covers 14 residues. CDR3: CASTLQGPNQPQHF. DNA for the CDR3: TGTGCCAGCACCCTTCAGGGTCCAAATCAGCCCCAGCATTTT.

This sequence joins TRBV5-4 and TRBJ2-5, with D uncertain. The V end lost 2 bases, the J end lost 3 bases, and 11 bases lay between the germline ends. The germline CDR1 and CDR2 sequences are SGHNT and YYREEE (reference sequence). The CDR3 spans 14 residues. As DNA, the CDR3 is TGTGCCAGCAGCTTTCGGTCGGAAAAAGAGACCCAGTACTTC. Its translation: CASSFRSEKETQYF.

CDR3 DNA: TGCGCCAGCGGTAGGGAGGGGGCCACTGAAGCTTTCTTT. Its protein product is CASGREGATEAFF. J is TRBJ1-1 and V is TRBV5-1; TRBD1 matches at 7 bases. CDR3 length: 13 amino acids. Germline assignment: CDR1 SGHRS and CDR2 YFSETQ. V gave up 7 bases and J gave up 4 bases; unmatched junction bases: 7.

The chain is built from TRBV5-1 and TRBJ1-5; D gene ambiguous. The CDR3 has 12 amino acids. Germline V CDR1 and CDR2: SGHRS, YFSETQ. V was shortened by 0 bases and J by 12 bases, with 10 bases between the two germline ends. The CDR3 protein is CASSLGGGDQHF. CDR3 in DNA: TGCGCCAGCAGCTTGGGAGGAGGCGACCAGCATTTT.